The clone carrying this TCR beta chain was observed a few times. The data originate from a study of blood T cell repertoires in COVID-19. In the authors' methods: Amplified reference gene primers provided the basis for estimating nucleated cell counts. Assay used: immunoSEQ multiplex PCR; TCRdb lists only in-frame clones, some missing. V and J calls and clone size are those listed in that table; D and trimming were worked out from the DNA. Altogether 200,000 to 250,000 clones are present, almost 85% being singletons, with the ten largest covering roughly 8%. V lost 6 bases and J 2 bases, leaving 11 bases between the germline ends. The germline CDR1 and CDR2 sequences are SGHTA and FQGNSA. The CDR3 runs to 13 residues.

The sequenced material came from peripheral blood. V gene TRBV7-2 combines with J gene TRBJ2-7; tentative D call: TRBD2 (6 bases). This clonotype originated in a woman aged 50 to 65 with active or convalescent COVID-19. The CDR3 DNA reads TGTGCCAGCAGTCCTACTAGCCCCTACGAGCAGTACTTC. Translating gives CASSPTSPYEQYF.